Below, one T cell receptor beta chain is given with its context. The antigen is undetermined. Treatment meaning: roughly 10-day PBMC culture with coronavirus spike peptide pools or control peptides (ViraFEST assay). Germline V lookup: CDR1 LGHNA, CDR2 YSLEER. J was trimmed by 8 bases and V by 0 bases; bases with no gene match: 2. The length of the CDR3 is 13 residues. Oncomine TCR Beta short-read sequencing was applied to DNA from cultured CD4+ T cells. Genomic DNA was isolated from cultured CD4+ T cells. TCRdb reanalysed the PCR reads using MiXCR and keeps one entry per CDR3 protein. The sample carries fewer than 18,000 distinct CDR3 sequences, around 53% recorded once. The entry originates in a study of vaccination and CD4 T cells after COVID-19.

The sequencing sample was made of CD4+ T cells from blood, cultured in vitro. V is TRBV4-3 and J is TRBJ1-2; 8 bases are shared with TRBD1. This clonotype was sampled from a human donor who had recovered from COVID-19. The CDR3 DNA reads as TGCGCCAGCAGCCAAGACAGGGGGCAGGGCTACACCTTC. Protein sequence: CASSQDRGQGYTF.